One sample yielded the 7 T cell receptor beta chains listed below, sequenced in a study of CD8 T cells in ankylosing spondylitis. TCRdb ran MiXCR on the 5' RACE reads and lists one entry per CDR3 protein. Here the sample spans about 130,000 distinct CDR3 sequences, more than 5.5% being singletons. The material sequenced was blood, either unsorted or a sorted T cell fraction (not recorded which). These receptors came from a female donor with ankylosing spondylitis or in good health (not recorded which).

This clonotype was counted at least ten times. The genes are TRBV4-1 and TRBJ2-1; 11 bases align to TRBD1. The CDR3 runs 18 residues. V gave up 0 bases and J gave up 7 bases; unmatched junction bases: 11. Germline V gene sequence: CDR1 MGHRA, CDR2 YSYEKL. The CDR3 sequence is CASSQDPAGTGGRNEQFF. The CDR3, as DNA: TGCGCCAGCAGCCAAGATCCCGCCGGGACAGGGGGAAGGAATGAGCAGTTCTTC.

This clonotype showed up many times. CDR3: CASSYVPKLNTNTQYF. In nucleotides, the CDR3 is TGTGCCAGCAGTTATGTCCCGAAGCTAAACACGAATACGCAGTATTTT. The chain couples TRBV6-2 or TRBV6-3 to TRBJ2-3; D is unresolved. Looked up from germline, CDR1 is MNHEY and CDR2 is SVGEGT. CDR3 length: 16 residues. Trimming removed 3 bases from V and 7 bases from J, with 20 bases in between.

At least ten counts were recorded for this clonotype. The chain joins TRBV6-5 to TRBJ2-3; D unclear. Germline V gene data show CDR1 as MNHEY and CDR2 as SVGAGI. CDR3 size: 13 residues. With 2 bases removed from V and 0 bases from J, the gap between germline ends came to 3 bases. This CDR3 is CASSYASTDTQYF. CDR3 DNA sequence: TGTGCCAGCAGTTACGCGAGCACAGATACGCAGTATTTT.

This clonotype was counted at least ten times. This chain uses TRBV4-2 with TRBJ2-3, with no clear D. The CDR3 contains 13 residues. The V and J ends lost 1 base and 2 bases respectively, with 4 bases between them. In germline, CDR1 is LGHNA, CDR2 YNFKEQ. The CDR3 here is CASSQAPTDTQYF. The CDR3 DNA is TGTGCCAGCAGCCAAGCCCCCACAGATACGCAGTATTTT.

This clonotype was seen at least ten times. The CDR3 loop is CASSEPSGGNTGELFF. The CDR3 DNA sequence: TGTGCCAGCAGTGAACCGAGCGGGGGGAACACCGGGGAGCTGTTTTTT. This chain links TRBV2 with TRBJ2-2; the match to TRBD2 covers 8 bases. Trimming cost V 2 bases and J 1 base; bases outside gene matches: 3. Germline lookup yields CDR1 SNHLY and CDR2 FYNNEI. The CDR3 contains 16 residues.

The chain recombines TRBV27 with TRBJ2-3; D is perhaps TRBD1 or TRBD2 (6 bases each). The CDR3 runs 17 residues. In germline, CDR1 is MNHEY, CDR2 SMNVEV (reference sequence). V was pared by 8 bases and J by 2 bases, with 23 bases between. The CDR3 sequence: CASQRGAGHALTDTQYF. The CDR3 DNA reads TGTGCCAGCCAAAGGGGGGCGGGCCACGCTCTCACAGATACGCAGTATTTT.

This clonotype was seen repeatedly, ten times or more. The CDR3 DNA reads as TGTGCCAGCAGCGGGGGGACAGGTCGGTCCTATGGCTACACCTTC. Translation: CASSGGTGRSYGYTF. The chain joins TRBV9 to TRBJ1-2; TRBD1 matches 8 bases. V lost 3 bases, J lost 4 bases, and 8 bases stayed unmatched. Germline-derived CDR1 and CDR2 are SGDLS and YYNGEE. The CDR3 spans 15 residues.